The 18 T cell receptor beta chains in this list originate from one sample, sequenced in a study of blood T cell repertoires in COVID-19. Using immunoSEQ multiplex PCR, the repertoire was profiled, and TCRdb retains in-frame clones only, with some absent. This table holds 300,000 to 450,000 clones, approximately 81% found once. Sequencing input: peripheral blood. All receptors derive from a young woman with acute or convalescent COVID-19.

This chain joins TRBV19 and TRBJ2-6; TRBD1 is a possible D gene (6 bases). V lost 7 bases and J 0 bases, leaving 13 bases between the germline ends. Germline loops: CDR1 LNHDA, CDR2 SQIVND (reference sequence). CDR3 length: 16 amino acids. The CDR3 nucleotides are TGTGCCAGTATTTGGACAGCCAACTCTGGGGCCAACGTCCTGACTTTC. Its translation: CASIWTANSGANVLTF.

The CDR3 DNA is TGTGCCAGCAGCCTAGGGGGAACAGATACGCAGTATTTT. It yields the protein CASSLGGTDTQYF. This chain connects TRBV27 to TRBJ2-3; possible D gene TRBD1, 6 bases. This CDR3 is built from 13 residues. V shed 6 bases and J shed 3 bases, with 10 bases lying between them. Germline CDR1 is MNHEY and CDR2 is SMNVEV (reference sequence).

This sequence joins TRBV28 and TRBJ1-1; no definite D call. The CDR3 extends over 12 amino acids. Trimming took 2 bases from V and 1 from J, leaving 2 bases between them. From germline, CDR1 is MDHEN and CDR2 SYDVKM. In nucleotides, the CDR3 is TGTGCCAGCAGTTTACAGAACACTGAAGCTTTCTTT. Its protein product is CASSLQNTEAFF.

The chain carries TRBV7-9 and TRBJ2-7, with 7 bases lining up with TRBD1. This CDR3 is 13 amino acids long. The V gene's germline CDR1 is SEHNR and CDR2 FQNEAQ (reference sequence). V shed 4 bases and J 3 bases; nucleotides not matched to a gene: 3. The CDR3 DNA follows: TGTGCCAGCAGCTCCCGGACAGGCTACGAGCAGTACTTC. Protein product: CASSSRTGYEQYF.

As to this clone: Within the sample, other DNA sequences also encode this same CDR3. This rearrangement joins TRBV2 to TRBJ1-5, with 8 nucleotides matching TRBD1. V shed 4 bases and J 1 base; nucleotides not matched to a gene: 3. Germline CDR1 SNHLY, CDR2 FYNNEI. This CDR3 region has 15 residues. Here the CDR3 reads CASSVRDRSNQPQHF. CDR3 coding DNA: TGTGCCAGCAGTGTCCGGGACAGGAGCAATCAGCCCCAGCATTTT.

The V and J genes are TRBV29-1 and TRBJ2-2, with D possibly TRBD1 on 6 matching bases. V was shortened by 6 bases and J by 1 base, with 12 bases between the two germline ends. Germline V lookup: CDR1 SQVTM, CDR2 ANQGSEA. This CDR3 spans 14 amino acids. The CDR3, as DNA: TGCAGCGTCGCGGACAGTTTGAACACCGGGGAGCTGTTTTTT. It is translated as CSVADSLNTGELFF.

The V and J genes are TRBV24-1 and TRBJ2-2; unclear D gene. CDR3 length equals 12 residues. Germline CDR1 KGHDR, CDR2 SFDVKD. The V gene lost 10 bases and the J gene lost 2 bases, with 7 bases spanning the gap. CDR3 nucleotides: TGTGCCACAGCCCTTAACACCGGGGAGCTGTTTTTT. Its protein is CATALNTGELFF.

For the CDR3, the DNA is TGTGCCAGCTCACCACTCGGTAGCACCCCAGAGACCCAGTACTTC. It encodes CASSPLGSTPETQYF. The chain employs TRBV18 and TRBJ2-5; D not resolved. The germline V and J ends were trimmed by 1 base and 4 bases, with 13 bases remaining between them. CDR1 is KGHSH and CDR2 is LQKENI in the germline V gene. The CDR3 totals 15 residues. Supplemented by reference TRBV18 and TRBJ2-5, the full variable domain reads NAGVMQNPRHLVRRRGQEARLRCSPMKGHSHVYWYRQLPEEGLKFMVYLQKENIIDESGMPKERFSAEFPKEGPSILRIQQVVRGDSAAYFCASSPLGSTPETQYFGPGTRLLVL.

This clone came up once. CDR3 protein: CASSNGWDRGLGETQYF. CDR3 DNA sequence: TGTGCCAGCAGCAATGGGTGGGACAGGGGGCTTGGGGAGACCCAGTACTTC. The chain uses TRBV21-1 and TRBJ2-5; the listed D gene, TRBD1, was not tested against the DNA. TRBV21-1 is shown as a pseudogene. The CDR3 spans 17 residues.

The chain has TRBV6-5 and TRBJ1-2; D ambiguous. The V and J ends lost 6 bases and 6 bases respectively, with 8 bases between them. Germline loops: CDR1 MNHEY, CDR2 SVGAGI. CDR3 length: 11 residues. The CDR3 nucleotides read TGTGCCAGCAGGACTTTGGATGGCTACACCTTC. It encodes CASRTLDGYTF.

The genes are TRBV4-2 and TRBJ2-7; 8 bases map to TRBD1. The germline V gene encodes CDR1 LGHNA and CDR2 YNFKEQ. The CDR3 covers 16 residues. J lost 6 bases, V lost 3 bases, and 13 bases had no gene match. The CDR3 sequence is CASSQDPQGAQAEQYF. DNA of the CDR3: TGTGCCAGCAGCCAGGACCCCCAGGGGGCGCAGGCCGAGCAGTACTTC.

This chain joins TRBV5-6 and TRBJ2-7, with 10 nucleotides matching TRBD1. With V trimmed by 4 bases and J by 3 bases, 4 bases remained unmatched. The CDR3 extends over 14 amino acids. Germline V gives CDR1 SGHDT, CDR2 YYEEEE. As DNA, the CDR3 is TGTGCCAGCAGCCTCGACAGGGGGCTCTACGAGCAGTACTTC. Translated, it gives CASSLDRGLYEQYF. The full variable domain, rest sourced from reference TRBV5-6 and TRBJ2-7, is DAGVTQSPTHLIKTRGQQVTLRCSPKSGHDTVSWYQQALGQGPQFIFQYYEEEERQRGNFPDRFSGHQFPNYSSELNVNALLLGDSALYLCASSLDRGLYEQYFGPGTRLTVT.

This clone is a singleton in its sample. The chain uses TRBV13 and TRBJ2-5; TRBD2 matches at 12 bases. This CDR3 spans 16 amino acids. CDR1 and CDR2 (germline): PRHDT, FYEKMQ (reference sequence). The V segment lost 5 bases and the J segment 3 bases; nucleotides outside the gene matches: 7. The CDR3 is CASSHMTSGSKETQYF. As DNA, the CDR3 is TGTGCCAGCAGCCACATGACTAGCGGGAGTAAAGAGACCCAGTACTTC. The full variable domain, completed using reference TRBV13 and TRBJ2-5, is AAGVIQSPRHLIKEKRETATLKCYPIPRHDTVYWYQQGPGQDPQFLISFYEKMQSDKGSIPDRFSAQQFSDYHSELNMSSLELGDSALYFCASSHMTSGSKETQYFGPGTRLLVL.

The gene calls are TRBV9 and TRBJ1-1, with 7 bases that match TRBD1. The CDR3 loop spans 16 amino acids. J was trimmed by 2 bases and V by 1 base; bases with no gene match: 8. Per germline, CDR1 SGDLS and CDR2 YYNGEE. The CDR3 region has the DNA TGTGCCAGCAGCGTACACTGGGACAGCCAAAACACTGAAGCTTTCTTT. Residues: CASSVHWDSQNTEAFF. The full variable domain, rest sourced from reference TRBV9 and TRBJ1-1, is DSGVTQTPKHLITATGQRVTLRCSPRSGDLSVYWYQQSLDQGLQFLIQYYNGEERAKGNILERFSAQQFPDLHSELNLSSLELGDSALYFCASSVHWDSQNTEAFFGQGTRLTVV.

The chain has TRBV2 and TRBJ1-1, with a possible D match to TRBD1 (6 bases). Per germline, CDR1 SNHLY and CDR2 FYNNEI. The V and J ends lost 8 bases and 4 bases respectively, with 14 bases between them. There are 13 residues in the CDR3. The DNA for the CDR3 is TGTGCCAGCTCGGGGGGCTCGGGCACTGAAGCTTTCTTT. This encodes CASSGGSGTEAFF.

The chain combines TRBV5-8 with TRBJ2-7; 7 bases are shared with TRBD2. The CDR3 spans 15 residues. V lost 0 bases, J lost 4 bases, and 7 bases stayed unmatched. Germline assignment: CDR1 SGHTS and CDR2 YDEGEE. The CDR3 DNA sequence: TGTGCCAGCAGCTTGGAGCTCGGGGGGAAGTACGAGCAGTACTTC. Its protein product is CASSLELGGKYEQYF.

The rearrangement joins TRBV28 to TRBJ1-1, with TRBD1 as a possible D gene (5 bases). V lost 11 bases and J 4 bases, leaving 17 bases between the germline ends. Per germline, CDR1 MDHEN and CDR2 SYDVKM. CDR3 size: 13 residues. The CDR3 here is CAGAGGTPTEAFF. The CDR3 DNA reads as TGTGCCGGGGCGGGGGGTACTCCCACTGAAGCTTTCTTT.

The V call is TRBV14, the J call TRBJ1-1, with 7 bases aligning to TRBD1. This CDR3 is built from 13 residues. Germline CDR1 and CDR2: SGHDN and FVKESK. Germline trimming cut 10 bases from V and 4 bases from J; bases unmatched to any gene: 9. CDR3 loop: CATSNRDSTEAFF. As DNA, the CDR3 is TGTGCCACGTCCAACCGGGACAGCACTGAAGCTTTCTTT. Full variable domain (outside the CDR3, taken from reference TRBV14 and TRBJ1-1): EAGVTQFPSHSVIEKGQTVTLRCDPISGHDNLYWYRRVMGKEIKFLLHFVKESKQDESGMPNNRFLAERTGGTYSTLKVQPAELEDSGVYFCATSNRDSTEAFFGQGTRLTVV.